The rows below give T cell receptor beta chains drawn from one sample of a study of blood T cell repertoires in COVID-19. Clones were sequenced by immunoSEQ multiplex PCR, and TCRdb holds only the in-frame ones, with some missing. This table holds about 28,000 clones, 87% found once. The sequenced sample consisted of peripheral blood. These receptors came from a man in his 60s with active COVID-19. Each CDR3 is given with its conserved first and last residue. A D gene is named only where the DNA matches it firmly. Clone size is stated in some rows and not others, as once, few, many or a class when expanded.

d_call	v_call	j_call	clone_size	cdr3_nt	cdr3_aa
.	TRBV3-1/TRBV3-2	TRBJ2-1	.	TGTGCCAGCAGCCAAGAGGGAGGAGGGGACAATGAGCAGTTCTTC	CASSQEGGGDNEQFF
.	TRBV3-1/TRBV3-2	TRBJ1-2	.	TGTGCCAGCAGCCAAGTAGATCCGGGGGGATGGGATGGCTACACCTTC	CASSQVDPGGWDGYTF
.	TRBV12-3/TRBV12-4	TRBJ1-5	once	TGTGCCAGCAGTTTAGCGCTAAATCAGCCCCAGCATTTT	CASSLALNQPQHF
.	TRBV9	TRBJ2-7	.	TGTGCCAGCAGCCCGAGTCCGAGGGGGGAGCAGTACTTC	CASSPSPRGEQYF
TRBD2	TRBV19	TRBJ2-3	.	TGTGCCAGTAGTGTTAGCGGGGGTACTAGCACAGATACGCAGTATTTT	CASSVSGGTSTDTQYF
.	TRBV19	TRBJ2-2	.	TGTGCCAGTAGAGGGGGTAGGGCCGGGGAGCTGTTTTTT	CASRGGRAGELFF
TRBD1	TRBV27	TRBJ2-1	.	TGTGCCAGCAGTTTCTTAGGGACAGGGGATGGGAATGAGCAGTTCTTC	CASSFLGTGDGNEQFF
.	TRBV9	TRBJ1-4	.	TGTGCCAGCAGCGTAGGAGGTCGGGGGACTAATGAAAAACTGTTTTTT	CASSVGGRGTNEKLFF
.	TRBV19	TRBJ2-5	.	TGTGCCAGTAGTATTTGGACAAACCAAGAGACCCAGTACTTC	CASSIWTNQETQYF
TRBD1	TRBV19	TRBJ1-1	.	TGTGCCAGTAGTATCACAGGGGGCTTTGTAGCTTTCTTT	CASSITGGFVAFF
TRBD1	TRBV7-9	TRBJ2-5	.	TGTGCCAGCAGCAAGACAGGGACGGGAGAGACCCAGTACTTC	CASSKTGTGETQYF
.	TRBV5-1	TRBJ2-1	.	TGCGCCAGCAGCTTGGGCGGGGTCTACTCCTACAATGAGCAGTTCTTC	CASSLGGVYSYNEQFF
.	TRBV3-1/TRBV3-2	TRBJ2-1	.	TGTGCCAGCAGCTTTCGACTCCTCTACAATGAGCAGTTCTTC	CASSFRLLYNEQFF
.	TRBV9	TRBJ2-3	.	TGTGCCAGCAGCGTAGATAGTCCAGATACGCAGTATTTT	CASSVDSPDTQYF
TRBD1	TRBV19	TRBJ2-4	.	TGTGCCAGTAGTATAACAGGGGGGAACATTCAGTACTTC	CASSITGGNIQYF
.	TRBV7-3	TRBJ2-3	.	TGTGCCAGCAGCTTGGGACACAGCACAGATACGCAGTATTTT	CASSLGHSTDTQYF
.	TRBV6-5	TRBJ2-1	.	TGTGCCAGCAGTTACACTCGCACGTCGCATGAGCAGTTCTTC	CASSYTRTSHEQFF
TRBD2	TRBV3-1/TRBV3-2	TRBJ2-7	few	TGTGCCAGCAGCCCCCGGGGAGGGTACGAGCAGTACTTC	CASSPRGGYEQYF
TRBD2	TRBV7-2	TRBJ2-3	.	TGTGCCAGCAGCCCACGCGGGCGGGGGGGCTCAGATACGCAGTATTTT	CASSPRGRGGSDTQYF
.	TRBV7-2	TRBJ2-7	once	TGTGCCAGCAGCTTAGCACGCGGCCCTTTCTACGAGCAGTACTTC	CASSLARGPFYEQYF
TRBD2	TRBV7-9	TRBJ2-1	.	TGTGCCAGCAGCTCGCGGGGGGGCCCCCACAATGAGCAGTTCTTC	CASSSRGGPHNEQFF
.	TRBV18	TRBJ2-7	.	TGTGCCAGCTCATATGGGCCGGGAACCTACGAGCAGTACTTC	CASSYGPGTYEQYF
.	TRBV21-1	TRBJ1-4	.	TGTGCCAGCTGGGCAGGGGTGAATGAAAAACTGTTTTTT	CASWAGVNEKLFF
TRBD1	TRBV11-2	TRBJ2-7	.	TGTGCCAGCAGCTTAGATCGGGACAGTTTCTACGAGCAGTACTTC	CASSLDRDSFYEQYF
.	TRBV5-1	TRBJ2-3	.	TGCGCCAGCAGCTTGGCTCTAGCCGATACGCAGTATTTT	CASSLALADTQYF
.	TRBV7-2	TRBJ1-5	.	TGTGCCAGCAGCCCCGCGGTTACAGGAAGCAATCAGCCCCAGCATTTT	CASSPAVTGSNQPQHF
TRBD2	TRBV28	TRBJ2-3	.	TGTGCCAGCAGTTTATGGGCGGGAGGCGCGGATACGCAGTATTTT	CASSLWAGGADTQYF
TRBD1	TRBV19	TRBJ2-1	.	TGTGCCAGTAGCCCCCGGACAGGGGCGAACCATGAGCAGTTCTTC	CASSPRTGANHEQFF
.	TRBV11-3	TRBJ2-2	once	TGTGCCAGCAGCCGGTTTACCGGGGAGCTGTTTTTT	CASSRFTGELFF
.	TRBV9	TRBJ1-6	.	TGTGCCAGCAGCGTAACCATCCGGGGGGGGCAAAATTCACCCCTCCACTTT	CASSVTIRGGQNSPLHF
TRBD2	TRBV3-1/TRBV3-2	TRBJ2-1	.	TGTGCCAGCAGCCAAGTCGGAGTAGCGGGGGCCTCCTACAATGAGCAGTTCTTC	CASSQVGVAGASYNEQFF
.	TRBV11-2	TRBJ2-2	few	TGTGCCAGCAGCGATCAGGGTCGGACCAACACCGGGGAGCTGTTTTTT	CASSDQGRTNTGELFF
TRBD1	TRBV4-1	TRBJ1-1	.	TGCGCCAGCAGCCAAGATAAGAGACAGGGAGGAACTGAAGCTTTCTTT	CASSQDKRQGGTEAFF
.	TRBV20-1	TRBJ2-2	.	TGCAGTGCTAGTGACCAGCGGGCTACTACCGGGGAGCTGTTTTTT	CSASDQRATTGELFF
.	TRBV9	TRBJ2-3	.	TGTGCCAGCAGCGTCGGGAGTCCCGATACGCAGTATTTT	CASSVGSPDTQYF
.	TRBV11-2	TRBJ2-7	.	TGTGCCAGCAGCTCAGGGGTCGGGGAGCAGTACTTC	CASSSGVGEQYF
.	TRBV27	TRBJ2-7	.	TGTGCCAGCAGTGCGATCAGGGAAGTAGGCCCGTACGAGCAGTACTTC	CASSAIREVGPYEQYF
.	TRBV27	TRBJ1-2	.	TGTGCCTGCGGCCAAGGGGGCTATGGCTACACCTTC	CACGQGGYGYTF
.	TRBV7-9	TRBJ2-5	.	TGTGCCAGCAGCTACAGGGAGCAGACCCAGTACTTC	CASSYREQTQYF
TRBD1	TRBV7-9	TRBJ1-4	.	TGTGCCAGCAGCTTAGGACAGGGAAGTGAAAAACTGTTTTTT	CASSLGQGSEKLFF
.	TRBV3-1/TRBV3-2	TRBJ1-1	.	TGTGCCAGCAGCCAACAGGGTGGGAACACTGAAGCTTTCTTT	CASSQQGGNTEAFF
.	TRBV5-1	TRBJ2-3	.	TGCGCCAGCAGCCAGGACTGGACGAGAGATACGCAGTATTTT	CASSQDWTRDTQYF
TRBD1	TRBV6-4	TRBJ1-6	once	TGTGCCAGCAGCCTGGACAGGGCCAATAATTCACCCCTCCACTTT	CASSLDRANNSPLHF
.	TRBV7-6	TRBJ2-3	.	TGTGCCAGCAGCTTAGCGGAGGGCTCAGAGGGAGATACGCAGTATTTT	CASSLAEGSEGDTQYF
TRBD1	TRBV7-9	TRBJ1-2	.	TGTGCCAGCAGCCCGGACAGGGCGGGGCTGGGGGGCTACACCTTC	CASSPDRAGLGGYTF
.	TRBV28	TRBJ1-1	.	TGTGCCAGCTCGACCAGGGGAGAAGCTTTCTTT	CASSTRGEAFF
.	TRBV9	TRBJ1-1	.	TGTGCCAGCAGCGTGGGGGGGCGCGGGAGTGAAGCTTTCTTT	CASSVGGRGSEAFF
TRBD1	TRBV20-1	TRBJ2-5	.	TGCAGTGCTAGTGTCTACGGACAGGGAAGCCAAGAGACCCAGTACTTC	CSASVYGQGSQETQYF
.	TRBV28	TRBJ2-1	.	TGTGCCAGCAGTTTATACGCCGGGGGGCGGGGGAAGAATGAGCAGTTCTTC	CASSLYAGGRGKNEQFF
TRBD1	TRBV7-3	TRBJ2-7	.	TGTGCCAGCAGCTTACCACTCATTCCGGGACAGGGGTACGAGCAGTACTTC	CASSLPLIPGQGYEQYF
TRBD2	TRBV3-1/TRBV3-2	TRBJ2-2	.	TGTGCCAGCAGCCAAGAGGTGGGACTAGCGTCCGGGGAGCTGTTTTTT	CASSQEVGLASGELFF
TRBD1	TRBV3-1/TRBV3-2	TRBJ1-3	.	TGTGCCAGCAGCCAAGAGCGAGGGACAGTACCAGGAAACACCATATATTTT	CASSQERGTVPGNTIYF
TRBD1	TRBV2	TRBJ1-1	.	TGTGCCAGCAGTGGACAGGGTAGTACTGAAGCTTTCTTT	CASSGQGSTEAFF
.	TRBV30	TRBJ1-5	.	TGTGCCTGGAGTCTCCAGGGGAATCAGCCCCAGCATTTT	CAWSLQGNQPQHF
.	TRBV11-3	TRBJ1-1	.	TGTGCCAGCAGCTTCGGCGGTAGCGGCACTGAAGCTTTCTTT	CASSFGGSGTEAFF
TRBD2	TRBV3-1/TRBV3-2	TRBJ2-1	.	TGTGCCAGCAGTGAGTGGACTAGCGGGGAGCAGTTCTTC	CASSEWTSGEQFF
TRBD2	TRBV7-2	TRBJ2-1	.	TGTGCCAGCAGCTACTTGACTAGCGGGCTGAACAATGAGCAGTTCTTC	CASSYLTSGLNNEQFF
.	TRBV6-6	TRBJ2-1	once	TGTGCCAGCACCATTCCGGGACATAGCCTATACAATGAGCAGTTCTTC	CASTIPGHSLYNEQFF